This T cell receptor (beta chain) was identified during a study of blood T cell repertoires in COVID-19. Study at large: The United States, Italy and Spain provided the acute and convalescent COVID-19 samples.

Assay: immunoSEQ multiplex PCR; the TCRdb copy retains only in-frame clones and omits some. The sample yields about 140,000 clones, 65% to 80% seen once. V lost 4 bases, J lost 0 bases, and 10 bases lay in between. The germline CDR1 and CDR2 sequences are SQVTM and ANQGSEA. The CDR3 extends over 14 amino acids. Sequenced sample: peripheral blood. This receptor was taken from a man in his fifties or sixties with acute or convalescent COVID-19. This chain uses TRBV29-1 with TRBJ1-5, with D maybe TRBD1 (6 bases). For the CDR3, the DNA is TGCAGCGTTGGGACAGATTATAGCAATCAGCCCCAGCATTTT. Residues: CSVGTDYSNQPQHF.